Below, one TCR beta chain is given with its context. TCR beta VDJ combinations and CDR3 sequences were profiled from genomic DNA. TCRdb used MiXCR to reprocess the reads, holding one entry per CDR3 protein. The sample lists around 430,000 distinct CDR3 sequences, around a third seen once, with roughly 0.89% in the top ten. CD8+CD57+ cell expansion had been shown by flow cytometry in patients chosen for sequencing. The record originates from a study of CD8+CD57+ T cells in acquired aplastic anemia. The CDR3 length is 15 residues. Trimming shortened V by 2 bases and J by 5 bases, and 15 bases separated the two germline ends. Germline values: CDR1 SEHNR, CDR2 FQNEAQ (reference sequence).

J is TRBJ2-5 and V is TRBV7-9, with a tentative D call TRBD2 (6 bases). This TCR came from a human donor with aplastic anemia. Sequencing used sorted CD4+, CD8+, or CD8+CD57+ T cells (not recorded which) from PBMCs. The chain's CDR3 is CASSLPLTRYETQYF. For the CDR3, the DNA is TGTGCCAGCAGCTTACCCTTGACTAGGTATGAGACCCAGTACTTC.